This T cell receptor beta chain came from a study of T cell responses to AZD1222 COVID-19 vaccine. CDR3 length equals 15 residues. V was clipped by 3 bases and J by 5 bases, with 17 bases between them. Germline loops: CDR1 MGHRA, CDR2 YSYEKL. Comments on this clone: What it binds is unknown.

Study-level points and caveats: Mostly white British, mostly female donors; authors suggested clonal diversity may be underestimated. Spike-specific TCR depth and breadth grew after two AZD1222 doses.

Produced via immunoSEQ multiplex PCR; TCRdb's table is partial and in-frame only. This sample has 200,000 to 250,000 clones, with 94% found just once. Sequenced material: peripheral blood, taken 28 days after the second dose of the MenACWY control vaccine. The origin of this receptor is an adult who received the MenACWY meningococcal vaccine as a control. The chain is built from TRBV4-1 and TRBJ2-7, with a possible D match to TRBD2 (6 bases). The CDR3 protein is CASSQGMGGRNEQYF. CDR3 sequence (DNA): TGCGCCAGCAGCCAGGGGATGGGGGGTAGGAACGAGCAGTACTTC.